The sample holds a few counts of the clone carrying this TCR beta chain. This record belongs to a study of spatial heterogeneity in lung cancer. Time point specified: blood at routine non-recurrence follow-up after resection. Unsorted whole RNA samples from tumor, nontumor lung or frozen PBMC were sequenced. V lost 2 bases to trimming and J lost 8 bases, with 12 bases between them. CDR1 MNHNY and CDR2 SVGAGI come from the germline V gene (reference sequence). CDR3 size: 13 residues. TCRdb processed the 5' RACE reads anew with MiXCR; each CDR3 protein has one entry. The sample lists about 120,000 distinct CDR3 sequences; about 10% were seen once.

The material sequenced was PBMCs, taken at follow-up. V is TRBV6-6 and J is TRBJ1-2, with unresolved D. This TCR was sampled from a female donor with early-stage non-small cell lung cancer. In nucleotides, the CDR3 is TGTGCCAGCAGTTACGGGAGCCCGGTGGGCTACACCTTC. This sequence encodes CASSYGSPVGYTF.